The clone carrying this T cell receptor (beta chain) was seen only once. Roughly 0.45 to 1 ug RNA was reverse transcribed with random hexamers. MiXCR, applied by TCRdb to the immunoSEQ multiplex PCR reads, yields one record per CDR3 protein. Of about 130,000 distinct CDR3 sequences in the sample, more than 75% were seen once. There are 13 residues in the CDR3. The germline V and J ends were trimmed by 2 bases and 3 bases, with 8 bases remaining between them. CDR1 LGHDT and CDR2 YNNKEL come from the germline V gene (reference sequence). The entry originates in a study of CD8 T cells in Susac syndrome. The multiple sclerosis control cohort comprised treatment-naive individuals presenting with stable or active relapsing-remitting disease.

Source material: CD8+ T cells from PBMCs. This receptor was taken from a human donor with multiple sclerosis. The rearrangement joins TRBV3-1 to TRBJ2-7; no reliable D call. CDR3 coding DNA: TGTGCCAGCAGCCAAAAATTAGTCTACGAGCAGTACTTC. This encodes CASSQKLVYEQYF.